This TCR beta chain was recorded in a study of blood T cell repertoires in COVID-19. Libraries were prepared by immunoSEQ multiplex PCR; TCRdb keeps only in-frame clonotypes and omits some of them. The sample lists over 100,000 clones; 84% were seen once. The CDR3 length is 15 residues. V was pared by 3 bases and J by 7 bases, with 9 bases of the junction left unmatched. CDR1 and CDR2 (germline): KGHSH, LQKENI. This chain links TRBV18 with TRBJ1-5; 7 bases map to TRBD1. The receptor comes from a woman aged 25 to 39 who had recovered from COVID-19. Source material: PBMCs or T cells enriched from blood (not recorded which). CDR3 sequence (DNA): TGTGCCAGCTCACCGAGGTTTGACAGGGACCAGCCCCAGCATTTT. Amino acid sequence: CASSPRFDRDQPQHF.